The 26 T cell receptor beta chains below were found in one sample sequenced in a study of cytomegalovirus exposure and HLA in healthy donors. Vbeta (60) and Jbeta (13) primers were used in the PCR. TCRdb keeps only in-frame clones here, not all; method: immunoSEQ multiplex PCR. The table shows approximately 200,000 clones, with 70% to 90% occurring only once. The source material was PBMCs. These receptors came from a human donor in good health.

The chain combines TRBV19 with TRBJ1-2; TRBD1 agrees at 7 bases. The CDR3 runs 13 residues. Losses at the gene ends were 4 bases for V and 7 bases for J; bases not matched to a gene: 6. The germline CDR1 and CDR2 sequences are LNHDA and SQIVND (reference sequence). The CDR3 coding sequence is TGTGCCAGTAGTAGTCAACAGGGGTCTGGCTACACCTTC. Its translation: CASSSQQGSGYTF.

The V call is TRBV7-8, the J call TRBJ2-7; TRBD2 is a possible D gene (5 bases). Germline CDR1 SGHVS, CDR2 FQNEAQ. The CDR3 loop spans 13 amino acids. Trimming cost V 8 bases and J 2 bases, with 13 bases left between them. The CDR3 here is CASLGDGAYEQYF. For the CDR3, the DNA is TGTGCCAGCCTGGGAGACGGGGCCTACGAGCAGTACTTC. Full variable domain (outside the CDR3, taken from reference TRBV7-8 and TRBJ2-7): GAGVSQSPRYKVAKRGQDVALRCDPISGHVSLFWYQQALGQGPEFLTYFQNEAQLDKSGLPSDRFFAERPEGSVSTLKIQRTQQEDSAVYLCASLGDGAYEQYFGPGTRLTVT.

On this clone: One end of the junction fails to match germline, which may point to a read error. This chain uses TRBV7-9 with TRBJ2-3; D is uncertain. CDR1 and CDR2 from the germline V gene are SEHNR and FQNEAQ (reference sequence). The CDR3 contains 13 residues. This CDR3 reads CSSSLSETDTQYF. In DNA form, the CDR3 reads TGTTCCAGCAGCTTAAGCGAGACAGATACGCAGTATTTT.

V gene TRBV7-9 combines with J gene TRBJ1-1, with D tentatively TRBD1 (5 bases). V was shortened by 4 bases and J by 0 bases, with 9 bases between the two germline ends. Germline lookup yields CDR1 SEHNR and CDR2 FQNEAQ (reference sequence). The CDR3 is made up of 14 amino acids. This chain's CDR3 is CASSYDRMNTEAFF. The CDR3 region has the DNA TGTGCCAGCAGCTACGACAGAATGAACACTGAAGCTTTCTTT. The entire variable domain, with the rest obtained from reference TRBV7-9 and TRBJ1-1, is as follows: DTGVSQNPRHKITKRGQNVTFRCDPISEHNRLYWYRQTLGQGPEFLTYFQNEAQLEKSRLLSDRFSAERPKGSFSTLEIQRTEQGDSAMYLCASSYDRMNTEAFFGQGTRLTVV.

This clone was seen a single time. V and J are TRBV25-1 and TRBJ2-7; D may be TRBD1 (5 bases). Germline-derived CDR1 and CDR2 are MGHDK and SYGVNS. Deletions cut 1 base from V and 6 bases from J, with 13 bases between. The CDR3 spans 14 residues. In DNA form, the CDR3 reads TGTGCCAGCAGTGAATCCGGAAAAAGGGGCGAGCAGTACTTC. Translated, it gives CASSESGKRGEQYF.

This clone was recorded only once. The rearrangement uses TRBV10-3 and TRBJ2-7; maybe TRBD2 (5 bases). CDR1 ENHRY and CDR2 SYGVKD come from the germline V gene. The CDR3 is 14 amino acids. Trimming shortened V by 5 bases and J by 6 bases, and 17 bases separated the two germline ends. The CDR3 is CAISPEGEIGEQYF. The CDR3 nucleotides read TGTGCCATCAGTCCAGAGGGAGAAATCGGCGAGCAGTACTTC.

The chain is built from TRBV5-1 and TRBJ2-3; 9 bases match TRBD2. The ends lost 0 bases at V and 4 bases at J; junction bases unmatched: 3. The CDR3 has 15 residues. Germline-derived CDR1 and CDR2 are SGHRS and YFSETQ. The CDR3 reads CASSLASGMADTQYF. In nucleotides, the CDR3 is TGCGCCAGCAGCTTGGCTAGCGGGATGGCAGATACGCAGTATTTT.

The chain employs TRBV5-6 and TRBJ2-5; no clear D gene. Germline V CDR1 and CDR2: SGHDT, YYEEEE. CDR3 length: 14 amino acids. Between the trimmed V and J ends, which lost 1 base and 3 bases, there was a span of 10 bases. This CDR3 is CASSLFVGEETQYF. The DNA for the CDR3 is TGTGCCAGCAGCTTGTTTGTGGGCGAAGAGACCCAGTACTTC.

This CDR3 is CASSRQGNSNQPQHF. The CDR3 DNA reads TGTGCCAGCAGTAGACAGGGTAATAGCAATCAGCCCCAGCATTTT. V and J are TRBV6-6 and TRBJ1-5; TRBD1 matches 7 bases. Germline values: CDR1 MNHNY, CDR2 SVGAGI (reference sequence). CDR3 length: 15 residues. After removal of 5 bases from V and 0 bases from J, the junction contained 4 bases not matched to a gene.

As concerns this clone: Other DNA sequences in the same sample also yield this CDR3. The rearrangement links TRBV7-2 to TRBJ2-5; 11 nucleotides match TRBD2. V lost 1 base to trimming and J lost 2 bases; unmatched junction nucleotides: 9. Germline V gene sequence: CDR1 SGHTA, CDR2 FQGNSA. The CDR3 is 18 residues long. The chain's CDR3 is CASSLVGLAGGPQETQYF. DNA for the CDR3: TGTGCCAGCAGCTTAGTCGGTCTAGCGGGAGGACCACAAGAGACCCAGTACTTC.

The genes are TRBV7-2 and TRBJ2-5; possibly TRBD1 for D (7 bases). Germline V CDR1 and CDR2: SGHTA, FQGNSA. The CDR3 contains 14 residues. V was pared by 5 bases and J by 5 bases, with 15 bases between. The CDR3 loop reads CASSRQGGRETQYF. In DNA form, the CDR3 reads TGTGCCAGCAGCCGACAGGGAGGAAGGGAGACCCAGTACTTC.

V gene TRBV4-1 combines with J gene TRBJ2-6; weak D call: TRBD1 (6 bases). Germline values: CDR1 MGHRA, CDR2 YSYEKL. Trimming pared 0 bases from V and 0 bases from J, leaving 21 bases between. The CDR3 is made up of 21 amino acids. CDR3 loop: CASSQDRWYREGGSGANVLTF. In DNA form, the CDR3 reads TGCGCCAGCAGCCAAGATCGATGGTACAGAGAAGGGGGCTCTGGGGCCAACGTCCTGACTTTC.

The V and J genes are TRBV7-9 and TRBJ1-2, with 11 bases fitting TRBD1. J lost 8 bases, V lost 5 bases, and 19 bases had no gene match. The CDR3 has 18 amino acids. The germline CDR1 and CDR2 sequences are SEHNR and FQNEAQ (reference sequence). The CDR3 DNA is TGTGCCAGCAGCCGTTTGGGAGGGACAGGGGGTCTTTATGCAGGCTACACCTTC. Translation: CASSRLGGTGGLYAGYTF.

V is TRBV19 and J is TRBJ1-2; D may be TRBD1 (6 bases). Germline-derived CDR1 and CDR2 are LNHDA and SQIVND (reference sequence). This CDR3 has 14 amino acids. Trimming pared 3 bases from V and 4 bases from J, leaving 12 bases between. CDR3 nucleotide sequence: TGTGCCAGTAGTATGCGGGGGGCCGGCTATGGCTACACCTTC. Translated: CASSMRGAGYGYTF.

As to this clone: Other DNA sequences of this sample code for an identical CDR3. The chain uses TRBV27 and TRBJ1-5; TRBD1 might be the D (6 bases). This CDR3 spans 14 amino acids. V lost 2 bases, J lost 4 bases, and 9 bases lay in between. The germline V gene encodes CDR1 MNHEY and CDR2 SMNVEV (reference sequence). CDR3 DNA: TGTGCCAGCAGTTTAGGTCAGGGGAATCAGCCCCAGCATTTT. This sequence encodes CASSLGQGNQPQHF.

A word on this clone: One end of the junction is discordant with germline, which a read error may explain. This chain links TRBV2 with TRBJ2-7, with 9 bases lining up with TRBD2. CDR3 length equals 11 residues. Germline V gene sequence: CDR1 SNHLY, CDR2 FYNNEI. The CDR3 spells CASIERLAEHF. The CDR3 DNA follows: TGTGCCAGCATCGAAAGACTAGCGGAACACTTC.

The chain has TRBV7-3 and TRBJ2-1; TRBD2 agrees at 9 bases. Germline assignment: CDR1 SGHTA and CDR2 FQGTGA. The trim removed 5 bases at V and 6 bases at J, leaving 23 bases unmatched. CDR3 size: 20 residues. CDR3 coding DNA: TGTGCCAGCAGCAAGCTTGGACCCTTGGCGGGAGGGCCAGTTTTCAATGAGCAGTTCTTC. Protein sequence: CASSKLGPLAGGPVFNEQFF.

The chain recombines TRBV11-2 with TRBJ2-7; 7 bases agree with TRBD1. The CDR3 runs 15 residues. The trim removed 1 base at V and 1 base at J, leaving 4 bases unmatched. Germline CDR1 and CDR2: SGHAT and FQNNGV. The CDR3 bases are TGTGCCAGCAGCTTAGCGACAGGGCCGTCCTACGAGCAGTACTTC. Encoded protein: CASSLATGPSYEQYF.

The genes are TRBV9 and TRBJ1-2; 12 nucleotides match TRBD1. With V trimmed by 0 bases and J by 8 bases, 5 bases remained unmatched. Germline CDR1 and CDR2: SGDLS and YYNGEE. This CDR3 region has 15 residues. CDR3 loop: CASSVGGQGAEGYTF. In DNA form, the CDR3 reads TGTGCCAGCAGCGTAGGGGGACAGGGGGCGGAAGGCTACACCTTC.

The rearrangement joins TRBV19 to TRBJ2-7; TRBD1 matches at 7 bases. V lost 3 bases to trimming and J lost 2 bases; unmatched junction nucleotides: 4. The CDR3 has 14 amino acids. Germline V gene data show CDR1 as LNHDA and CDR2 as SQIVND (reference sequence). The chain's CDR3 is CASSMGQGAYEQYF. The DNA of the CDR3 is TGTGCCAGTAGTATGGGGCAGGGGGCCTACGAGCAGTACTTC.

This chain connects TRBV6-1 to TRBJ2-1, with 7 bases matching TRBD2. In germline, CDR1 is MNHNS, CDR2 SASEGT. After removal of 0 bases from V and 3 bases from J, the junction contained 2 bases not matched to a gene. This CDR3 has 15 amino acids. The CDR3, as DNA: TGTGCCAGCAGTGAAGCCGGCGGGAGCTACAATGAGCAGTTCTTC. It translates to CASSEAGGSYNEQFF.

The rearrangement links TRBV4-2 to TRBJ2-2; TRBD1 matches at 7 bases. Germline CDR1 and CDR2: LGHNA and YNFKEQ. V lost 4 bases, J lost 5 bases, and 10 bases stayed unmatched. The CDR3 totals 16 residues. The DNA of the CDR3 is TGTGCCAGCAGCCGCCTCCAGGGGGAAGCGACCGGGGAGCTGTTTTTT. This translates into CASSRLQGEATGELFF.

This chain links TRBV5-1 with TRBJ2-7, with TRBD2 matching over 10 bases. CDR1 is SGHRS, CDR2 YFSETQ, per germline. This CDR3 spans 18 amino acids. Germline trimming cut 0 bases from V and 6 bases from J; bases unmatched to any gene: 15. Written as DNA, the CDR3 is TGCGCCAGCAGCTTGGGTCTAGCGGGAGCTCTGACGGTGGGCGAGCAGTACTTC. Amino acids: CASSLGLAGALTVGEQYF.

In DNA form, the CDR3 reads TGTGCCAGCAGCTTAGGAGGCGGCCCATATCAGCCCCAGCATTTT. Its translation: CASSLGGGPYQPQHF. The chain uses TRBV7-2 and TRBJ1-5; D uncertain. V dropped 1 base and J dropped 5 bases, with 12 bases sitting between them. The CDR3 contains 15 residues. In germline, CDR1 is SGHTA, CDR2 FQGNSA.

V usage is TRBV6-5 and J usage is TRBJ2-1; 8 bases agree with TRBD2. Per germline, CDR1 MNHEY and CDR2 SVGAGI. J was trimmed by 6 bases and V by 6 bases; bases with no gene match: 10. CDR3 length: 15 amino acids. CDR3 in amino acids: CASRGSGNLGNEQFF. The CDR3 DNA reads TGTGCCAGCAGAGGTAGCGGGAATCTCGGCAATGAGCAGTTCTTC.

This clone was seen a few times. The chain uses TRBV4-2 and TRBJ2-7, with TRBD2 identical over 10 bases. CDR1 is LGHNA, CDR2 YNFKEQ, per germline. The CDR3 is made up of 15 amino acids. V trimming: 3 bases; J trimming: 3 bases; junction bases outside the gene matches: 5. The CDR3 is CASSHTQREGYEQYF. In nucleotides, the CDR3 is TGTGCCAGCAGCCATACCCAGCGGGAGGGCTACGAGCAGTACTTC.